The 22 T cell receptor beta chains listed next were all sequenced from one sample in a study of blood T cell repertoires in COVID-19. Produced via immunoSEQ multiplex PCR; TCRdb's table is partial and in-frame only. The sample includes 170,000 or so clones, around nine tenths of them seen just once. Input material: peripheral blood. These receptors originate from a woman in her sixties or seventies with COVID-19, enrolled during active disease.

The chain joins TRBV19 to TRBJ2-4; TRBD1 is a possible D gene (6 bases). This CDR3 contains 14 residues. V dropped 3 bases and J dropped 8 bases, with 14 bases sitting between them. Per the germline V gene, CDR1 is LNHDA and CDR2 is SQIVND (reference sequence). The CDR3 DNA reads as TGTGCCAGTAGTATGAAAACAGGGATGTACATTCAGTACTTC. Its translation is CASSMKTGMYIQYF.

The chain's CDR3 is CASSLGQVNGYTF. Written as DNA, the CDR3 is TGTGCCAGCAGCTTAGGCCAGGTAAATGGCTACACCTTC. The V gene is TRBV7-2, the J gene TRBJ1-2, with no clear D. V lost 1 base and J lost 6, with 9 bases in between. Germline V gene data show CDR1 as SGHTA and CDR2 as FQGNSA. The CDR3 loop spans 13 amino acids.

The chain couples TRBV3-1 (or the pseudogene TRBV3-2) to TRBJ2-4, with TRBD1 matching over 8 bases. From germline, CDR1 is LGHDT and CDR2 YNNKEL (reference sequence). J gave up 7 bases and V 4 bases, and 18 bases lay outside the gene matches. The CDR3 spans 18 residues. The CDR3 reads CASSPTPGQEWFTNIQYF. The CDR3 nucleotides are TGTGCCAGCAGCCCGACTCCGGGACAGGAGTGGTTTACGAACATTCAGTACTTC.

The DNA of the CDR3 is TGCGCCAGCAGCTTGGAGGGGTTCTATAATTCACCCCTCCACTTT. Residues: CASSLEGFYNSPLHF. V usage is TRBV5-1 and J usage is TRBJ1-6; D possibly corresponds to TRBD1 (5 bases). Trimming took off 0 bases at V and 3 bases at J, with 7 bases between the two ends. The length of the CDR3 is 15 residues. Germline-derived CDR1 and CDR2 are SGHRS and YFSETQ.

This clone has only a few counts. J is TRBJ2-1 and V is TRBV7-3; 10 bases map to TRBD2. Germline loops: CDR1 SGHTA, CDR2 FQGTGA. V was pared by 5 bases and J by 7 bases, with 8 bases of the junction left unmatched. The CDR3 length is 15 residues. CDR3 residues: CASSTTSGNLNEQFF. The CDR3 nucleotides read TGTGCCAGCAGCACCACTAGCGGGAATTTGAATGAGCAGTTCTTC.

This clone was observed a single time. The chain employs TRBV5-4 and TRBJ1-2, with 9 bases aligning to TRBD1. The CDR3 covers 15 residues. V lost 5 bases to trimming and J lost 3 bases; unmatched junction nucleotides: 8. Per germline, CDR1 SGHNT and CDR2 YYREEE (reference sequence). CDR3 sequence: CASRADRGEYYGYTF. CDR3 nucleotide sequence: TGTGCCAGCAGAGCCGACAGGGGGGAATACTATGGCTACACCTTC.

V is TRBV10-3 and J is TRBJ2-5; weak D call: TRBD2 (6 bases). This CDR3 is built from 14 residues. V was trimmed by 6 bases and J by 5 bases, leaving 16 bases between them. CDR1 is ENHRY, CDR2 SYGVKD, per germline. CDR3 bases: TGTGCCATCAGAGCCGGGGCCCGGGGGGAGACCCAGTACTTC. Protein sequence: CAIRAGARGETQYF.

The V call is TRBV27, the J call TRBJ2-3, with TRBD2 matching over 8 bases. The V and J ends lost 5 bases and 3 bases, in that order; junction bases with no gene match: 13. The CDR3 is 17 residues long. CDR1 is MNHEY, CDR2 SMNVEV, per germline (reference sequence). The chain's CDR3 is CASSPPPGSSGTDTQYF. CDR3 sequence (DNA): TGTGCCAGCAGTCCCCCACCTGGGTCTAGCGGGACAGATACGCAGTATTTT.

The chain combines TRBV2 with TRBJ2-1; a weak D match, TRBD1 (6 bases). Per germline, CDR1 SNHLY and CDR2 FYNNEI. V shed 8 bases and J shed 5 bases, with 13 bases lying between them. There are 13 residues in the CDR3. The CDR3 DNA reads as TGTGCCAGCGTCCGGAACAGGGACAATGAGCAGTTCTTC. It encodes CASVRNRDNEQFF.

V gene TRBV3-1 (or the pseudogene TRBV3-2) combines with J gene TRBJ1-2, with 7 bases matching TRBD1. CDR1 is LGHDT, CDR2 YNNKEL, per germline (reference sequence). The ends lost 0 bases at V and 1 base at J; junction bases unmatched: 5. The CDR3 runs 16 residues. The CDR3 here is CASSQEGQFVNYGYTF. CDR3 coding DNA: TGTGCCAGCAGCCAAGAGGGACAGTTCGTTAACTATGGCTACACCTTC.

The CDR3 loop reads CASSDTRNTEAFF. For the CDR3, the DNA is TGTGCCAGCAGTGATACCAGAAACACTGAAGCTTTCTTT. The V and J genes are TRBV6-1 and TRBJ1-1, with unresolved D. Trimming pared 3 bases from V and 2 bases from J, leaving 7 bases between. The germline V gene has CDR1 MNHNS and CDR2 SASEGT. The length of the CDR3 is 13 residues.

This chain joins TRBV5-1 and TRBJ2-3; 7 nucleotides agree with TRBD2. The CDR3 consists of 16 residues. After removal of 0 bases from V and 0 bases from J, the junction contained 4 bases not matched to a gene. From germline, CDR1 is SGHRS and CDR2 YFSETQ. The DNA of the CDR3 is TGCGCCAGCAGCTTGGTAGGCGGGAGTAGCACAGATACGCAGTATTTT. Protein product: CASSLVGGSSTDTQYF. The variable domain in full, with the rest retrieved from reference TRBV5-1 and TRBJ2-3, is KAGVTQTPRYLIKTRGQQVTLSCSPISGHRSVSWYQQTPGQGLQFLFEYFSETQRNKGNFPGRFSGRQFSNSRSEMNVSTLELGDSALYLCASSLVGGSSTDTQYFGPGTRLTVL.

The CDR3 reads CASSVGLADYYEQYF. CDR3 DNA: TGTGCCAGCAGCGTAGGGCTAGCGGACTACTACGAGCAGTACTTC. The chain is built from TRBV9 and TRBJ2-7, with 7 positions matching TRBD2. Germline V gene data show CDR1 as SGDLS and CDR2 as YYNGEE. V shed 0 bases and J 3 bases; nucleotides not matched to a gene: 6. The CDR3 extends over 15 amino acids.

V usage is TRBV7-9 and J usage is TRBJ2-3; the match to TRBD2 covers 8 bases. The CDR3 covers 15 residues. The V segment lost 7 bases and the J segment 4 bases; nucleotides outside the gene matches: 10. The germline V gene encodes CDR1 SEHNR and CDR2 FQNEAQ (reference sequence). CDR3 nucleotide sequence: TGTGCCAGCATCAGAACAGCGGGAGCAGCAGATACGCAGTATTTT. Its translation: CASIRTAGAADTQYF.

J is TRBJ2-4 and V is TRBV9, with a possible D match to TRBD2 (5 bases). Germline loops: CDR1 SGDLS, CDR2 YYNGEE. The CDR3 runs 13 residues. V was clipped by 0 bases and J by 6 bases, with 7 bases between them. CDR3 coding DNA: TGTGCCAGCAGCGTAGGAGAGGGAAACATTCAGTACTTC. Translating gives CASSVGEGNIQYF.

The V call is TRBV19, the J call TRBJ2-7, with unresolved D. The CDR3 spans 13 residues. Trimming took off 5 bases at V and 1 base at J, with 9 bases between the two ends. CDR1 is LNHDA, CDR2 SQIVND, per germline (reference sequence). The DNA of the CDR3 is TGTGCCAGTAGTCCACAGTATTCCTACGAGCAGTACTTC. Residues: CASSPQYSYEQYF.

Note on this clone: The junction and the germline gene differ at one end; a read error may be behind it. The rearrangement joins TRBV7-7 to TRBJ2-5; 13 bases agree with TRBD2. The CDR3 runs 18 residues. Looked up from germline, CDR1 is SSHAT and CDR2 is FNYEAQ (reference sequence). The CDR3 DNA reads TGTGCTAGCAGCGAAGGTGGACTAGCGGGAGCACGGGCAGAGACCCAGTACTTC. It codes for CASSEGGLAGARAETQYF.

The genes are TRBV12-3 or TRBV12-4 and TRBJ1-5; D unresolved. CDR3 length equals 13 residues. V lost 0 bases, J lost 4 bases, and 4 bases lay in between. DNA for the CDR3: TGTGCCAGCAGTTTAGCCCAGAATCAGCCCCAGCATTTT. Amino acid sequence: CASSLAQNQPQHF.

V and J are TRBV19 and TRBJ1-1; D might be TRBD1 (5 bases). Germline V lookup: CDR1 LNHDA, CDR2 SQIVND (reference sequence). The CDR3 runs 16 residues. Trimming cost V 3 bases and J 3 bases, with 17 bases left between them. CDR3 bases: TGTGCCAGTAGTATGAGAGTCTATCTAGGGGACACTGAAGCTTTCTTT. Residues: CASSMRVYLGDTEAFF.

J is TRBJ2-5 and V is TRBV4-1; D is possibly TRBD2 (5 bases). The germline gives CDR1 MGHRA, CDR2 YSYEKL. The CDR3 loop spans 17 amino acids. V was clipped by 5 bases and J by 1 base, with 20 bases between them. The CDR3 protein is CASSSAVAGGLQETQYF. CDR3 in DNA: TGCGCCAGCAGCTCCGCCGTGGCGGGTGGGCTCCAAGAGACCCAGTACTTC.

The chain couples TRBV3-1 (or the pseudogene TRBV3-2) to TRBJ2-7, with 7 bases lining up with TRBD1. Per germline, CDR1 LGHDT and CDR2 YNNKEL (reference sequence). The V segment lost 2 bases and the J segment 4 bases; nucleotides outside the gene matches: 2. This CDR3 is 13 amino acids long. Here the CDR3 DNA reads TGTGCCAGCAGCCAATCAGGGGGATACGAGCAGTACTTC. Amino acid sequence: CASSQSGGYEQYF.

This clone was detected only once. The V and J genes are TRBV7-8 and TRBJ2-3, with TRBD2 matching 10 bases. The CDR3 length is 17 residues. The germline CDR1 and CDR2 sequences are SGHVS and FQNEAQ. Unmatched junction bases numbered 13, after V lost 2 bases and J lost 8 bases. The CDR3 DNA is TGTGCCAGCAGCTTATCCCCTACTAGCGGGATAGGAGGTACGCAGTATTTT. Amino acids: CASSLSPTSGIGGTQYF. The full variable domain, completed using reference TRBV7-8 and TRBJ2-3, is GAGVSQSPRYKVAKRGQDVALRCDPISGHVSLFWYQQALGQGPEFLTYFQNEAQLDKSGLPSDRFFAERPEGSVSTLKIQRTQQEDSAVYLCASSLSPTSGIGGTQYFGPGTRLTVL.